This T cell receptor (beta chain) comes out of a study of T-cell memory formation after mild COVID-19. TCRdb fed the 5' RACE reads into MiXCR, producing one record per CDR3 protein. This sample carries about 340,000 distinct CDR3 sequences, 10% to 15% of them seen once, and the ten largest clones take around a fifth. Trimming at V came to 3 bases and at J to 6 bases, leaving 4 bases not matched to a gene. This CDR3 has 14 residues. Germline CDR1 reads SGHTA; CDR2 reads FQGNSA. This chain links TRBV7-2 with TRBJ2-1, with 8 nucleotides matching TRBD2. The sample was PBMCs or a T cell subset sorted from them (not recorded which). The sequence was obtained from a man aged 18-30 years who had mild COVID-19 (a few samples of this study predate the infection). Cell type and time point are not known. The CDR3 loop reads CASSLLGTSNEQFF. The CDR3 DNA reads as TGTGCCAGCAGCTTGCTCGGGACTAGCAATGAGCAGTTCTTC.